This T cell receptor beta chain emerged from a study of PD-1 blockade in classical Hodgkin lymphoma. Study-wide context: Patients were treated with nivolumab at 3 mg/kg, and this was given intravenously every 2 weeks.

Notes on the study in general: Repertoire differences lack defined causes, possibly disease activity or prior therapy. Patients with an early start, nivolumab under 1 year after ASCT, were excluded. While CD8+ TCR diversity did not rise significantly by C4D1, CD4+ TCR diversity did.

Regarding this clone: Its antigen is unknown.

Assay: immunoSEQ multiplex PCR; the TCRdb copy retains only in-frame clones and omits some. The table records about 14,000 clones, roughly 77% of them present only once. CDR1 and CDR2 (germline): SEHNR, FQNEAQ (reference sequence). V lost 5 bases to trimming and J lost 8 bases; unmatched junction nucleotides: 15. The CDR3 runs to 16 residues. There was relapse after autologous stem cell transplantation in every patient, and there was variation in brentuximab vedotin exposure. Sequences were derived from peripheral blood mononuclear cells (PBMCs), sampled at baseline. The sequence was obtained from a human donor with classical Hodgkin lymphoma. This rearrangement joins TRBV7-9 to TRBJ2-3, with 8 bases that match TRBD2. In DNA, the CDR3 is TGTGCCAGCAGCCCACGAGCCGGGGGGGATATCGTTACGCAGTATTTT. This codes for CASSPRAGGDIVTQYF.